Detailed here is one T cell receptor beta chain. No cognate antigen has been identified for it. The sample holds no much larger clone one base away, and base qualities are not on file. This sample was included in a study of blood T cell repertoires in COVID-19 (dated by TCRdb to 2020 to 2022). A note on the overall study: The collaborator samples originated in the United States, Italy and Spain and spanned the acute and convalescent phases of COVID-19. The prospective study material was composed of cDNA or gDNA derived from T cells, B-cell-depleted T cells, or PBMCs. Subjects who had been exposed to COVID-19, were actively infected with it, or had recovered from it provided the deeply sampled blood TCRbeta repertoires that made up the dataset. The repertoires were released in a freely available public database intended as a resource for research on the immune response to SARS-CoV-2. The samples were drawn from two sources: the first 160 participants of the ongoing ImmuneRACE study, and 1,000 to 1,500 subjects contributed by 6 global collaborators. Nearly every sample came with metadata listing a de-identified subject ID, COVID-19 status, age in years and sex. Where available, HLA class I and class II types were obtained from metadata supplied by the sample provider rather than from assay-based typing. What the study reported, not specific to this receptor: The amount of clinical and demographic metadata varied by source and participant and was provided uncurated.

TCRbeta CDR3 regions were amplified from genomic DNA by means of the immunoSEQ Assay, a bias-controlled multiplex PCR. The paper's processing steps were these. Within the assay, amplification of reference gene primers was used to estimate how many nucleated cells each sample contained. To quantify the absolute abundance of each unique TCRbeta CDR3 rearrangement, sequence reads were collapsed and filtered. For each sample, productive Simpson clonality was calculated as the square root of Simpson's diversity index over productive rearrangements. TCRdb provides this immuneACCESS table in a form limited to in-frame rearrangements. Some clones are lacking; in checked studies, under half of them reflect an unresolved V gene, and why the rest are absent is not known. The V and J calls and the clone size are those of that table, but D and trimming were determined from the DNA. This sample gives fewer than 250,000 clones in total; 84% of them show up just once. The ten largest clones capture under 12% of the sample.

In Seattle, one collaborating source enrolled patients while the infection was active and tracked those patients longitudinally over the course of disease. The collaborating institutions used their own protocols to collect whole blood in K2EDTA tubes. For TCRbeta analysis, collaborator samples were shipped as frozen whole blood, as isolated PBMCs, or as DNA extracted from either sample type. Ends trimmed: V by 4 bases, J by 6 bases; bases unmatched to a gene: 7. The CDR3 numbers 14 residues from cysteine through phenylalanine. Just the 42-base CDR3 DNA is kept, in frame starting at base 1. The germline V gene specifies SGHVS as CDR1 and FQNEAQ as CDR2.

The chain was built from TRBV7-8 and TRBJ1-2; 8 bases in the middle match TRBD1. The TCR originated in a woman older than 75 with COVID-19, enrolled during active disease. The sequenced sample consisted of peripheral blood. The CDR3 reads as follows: CASSWGTTGDGYTF. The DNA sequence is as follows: TGTGCCAGCAGCTGGGGAACGACAGGGGATGGCTACACCTTC.